The clone carrying this TCR beta chain showed up just once. The same CDR3 can be traced to other DNA sequences in this sample. As handled by the study authors: Filtering differed since immunoSEQ provided only junctions, with no quality scores. Repertoires were generated with immunoSEQ multiplex PCR, while TCRdb's copy carries only in-frame clones and drops some. V and J calls and clone size come straight from that table; D and trimming were deduced from the DNA. The data contain more than 900,000 clones, 75% to 80% of them singletons. CDR1 and CDR2 (germline): SGHTA, FQGTGA. With 5 bases removed from V and 2 bases from J, the gap between germline ends came to 13 bases. This CDR3 region has 14 residues. This record comes from a study of shared clonotypes between healthy human individuals. Study-wide background: Researchers assigned three CD4 naive, three CD4 memory, two CD8 naive and one CD8 memory plate to each donor.

The chain recombines TRBV7-3 with TRBJ2-7; D might be TRBD2 (6 bases). This clonotype originated in a man younger than 35 in good health. Some clones in this sample may be carry-over from other donors' samples. Material for sequencing was memory CD4+ T cells from PBMCs. Documented subset: CD45RA-negative fraction. In DNA form, the CDR3 reads TGTGCCAGCAGCCCAACCGGGGGAGCCTACGAGCAGTACTTC. Residues: CASSPTGGAYEQYF.